This T cell receptor beta chain was identified in a study of T cells in Graves' hyperthyroidism and ophthalmopathy. Study-level findings and limits: Ophthalmopathy got predicted by the model a median 6.5 months before its onset. Blood also showed most of the thyroid clonotypes that were expanded above 0.001.

RNA transcripts were the template for amplifying TCR beta CDR3 regions. TCR CDR3 regions were first amplified by RT-PCR with HTBI primers. TCRdb reanalysed the multiplex PCR reads using MiXCR and keeps one entry per CDR3 protein. The data hold around 400,000 distinct CDR3 sequences, with around 15% observed a single time. About this clonotype itself: What it binds is unknown.

Exclusion of a patient resulted from uncontrolled infection, other autoimmune disease, pregnancy or lactation. This clonotype originated in an older woman with Graves' ophthalmopathy. The sample consisted of blood.

The CDR3 sequence is CATSDPGLAGDNEQFF. CDR3 sequence (DNA): TGTGCCACCAGTGATCCGGGACTAGCGGGGGACAATGAGCAGTTCTTC. The V gene is TRBV24-1, the J gene TRBJ2-1, with 14 bases identical to TRBD2. There are 16 residues in the CDR3. The germline gives CDR1 KGHDR, CDR2 SFDVKD. V dropped 3 bases and J dropped 5; count of bases not matched to a gene: 2.